This T cell receptor (beta chain) stems from a study of shared clonotypes between healthy human individuals. Whole-study context: Three CD4 naive, three CD4 memory, two CD8 naive and one CD8 memory plate were used per donor.

The V and J ends lost 0 bases and 5 bases respectively, with 10 bases between them. CDR1 and CDR2 (germline): SEHNR, FQNEAQ (reference sequence). There are 14 residues in the CDR3. CD4+ cells underwent separation, giving CD45RA+ naive and CD45RA-negative memory subsets. The study, taken as a whole, reports: Generation probability values for non-shared clonotypes were lower than those for clonotypes shared by all four donors.

The sorted-subset replicate PCRs were given 200 ng DNA, which is approximately 30,000 T cell genomes. Clones were sequenced by immunoSEQ multiplex PCR, and TCRdb holds only the in-frame ones, with some missing. The sample holds 850,000 to 1,200,000 clones, around 76% seen once. On this clone: The antigen is not known.

This clonotype originated in a man aged 18 to 30 in good health. The chain links TRBV7-9 to TRBJ2-5, with D hard to call. Source material: memory CD4+ T cells sorted from blood. Subset of the sample: CD45RA-negative fraction. The CDR3 loop reads CASSLALPRETQYF. CDR3 sequence (DNA): TGTGCCAGCAGCTTAGCACTCCCCCGGGAGACCCAGTACTTC. The variable domain in full, with the rest retrieved from reference TRBV7-9 and TRBJ2-5, is DTGVSQNPRHKITKRGQNVTFRCDPISEHNRLYWYRQTLGQGPEFLTYFQNEAQLEKSRLLSDRFSAERPKGSFSTLEIQRTEQGDSAMYLCASSLALPRETQYFGPGTRLLVL.